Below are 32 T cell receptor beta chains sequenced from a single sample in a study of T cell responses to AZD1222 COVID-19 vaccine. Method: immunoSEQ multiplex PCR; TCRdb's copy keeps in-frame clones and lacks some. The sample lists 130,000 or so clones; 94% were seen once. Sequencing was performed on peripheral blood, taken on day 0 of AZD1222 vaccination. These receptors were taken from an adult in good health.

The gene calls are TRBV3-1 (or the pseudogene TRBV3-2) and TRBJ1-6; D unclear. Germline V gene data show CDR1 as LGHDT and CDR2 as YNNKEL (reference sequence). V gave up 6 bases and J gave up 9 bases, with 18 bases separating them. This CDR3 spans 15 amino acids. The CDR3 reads CASSLEGVLGSPLHF. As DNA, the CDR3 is TGTGCCAGCAGTCTCGAGGGTGTTCTCGGTTCACCCCTCCACTTT.

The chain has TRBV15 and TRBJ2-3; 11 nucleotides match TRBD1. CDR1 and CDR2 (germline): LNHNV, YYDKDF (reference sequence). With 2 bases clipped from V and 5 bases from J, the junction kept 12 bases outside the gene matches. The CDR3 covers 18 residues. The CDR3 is CATSRMGGQGAREDTQYF. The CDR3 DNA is TGTGCCACCAGCAGAATGGGTGGACAGGGGGCGCGAGAAGATACGCAGTATTTT.

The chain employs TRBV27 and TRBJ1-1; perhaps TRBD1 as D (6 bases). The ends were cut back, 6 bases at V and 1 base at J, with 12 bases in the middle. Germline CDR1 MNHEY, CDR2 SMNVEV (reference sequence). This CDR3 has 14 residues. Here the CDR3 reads CASRVRGTNTEAFF. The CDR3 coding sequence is TGTGCCAGCAGGGTCAGGGGTACGAACACTGAAGCTTTCTTT.

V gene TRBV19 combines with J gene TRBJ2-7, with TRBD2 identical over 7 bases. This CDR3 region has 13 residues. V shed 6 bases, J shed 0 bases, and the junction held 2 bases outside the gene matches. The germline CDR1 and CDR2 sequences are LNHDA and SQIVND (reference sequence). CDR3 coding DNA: TGTGCCAGTAGCGGGAGGAACTCCTACGAGCAGTACTTC. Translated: CASSGRNSYEQYF.

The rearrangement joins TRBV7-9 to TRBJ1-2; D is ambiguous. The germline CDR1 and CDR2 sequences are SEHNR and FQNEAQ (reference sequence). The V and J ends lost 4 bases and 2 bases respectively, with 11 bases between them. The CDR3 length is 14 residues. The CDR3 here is CASSSRKSNYGYTF. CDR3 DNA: TGTGCCAGCAGCTCCAGGAAATCAAACTATGGCTACACCTTC.

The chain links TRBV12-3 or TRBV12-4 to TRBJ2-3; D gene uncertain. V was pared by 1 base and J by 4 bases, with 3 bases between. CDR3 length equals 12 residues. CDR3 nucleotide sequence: TGTGCCAGCAGTTTAGGATCAGATACGCAGTATTTT. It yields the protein CASSLGSDTQYF.

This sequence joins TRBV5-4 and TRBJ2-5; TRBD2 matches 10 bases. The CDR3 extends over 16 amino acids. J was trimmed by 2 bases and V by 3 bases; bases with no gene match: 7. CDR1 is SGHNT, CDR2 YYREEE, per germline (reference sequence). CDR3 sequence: CASSWRTSGVQETQYF. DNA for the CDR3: TGTGCCAGCAGCTGGAGGACTAGCGGAGTTCAAGAGACCCAGTACTTC.

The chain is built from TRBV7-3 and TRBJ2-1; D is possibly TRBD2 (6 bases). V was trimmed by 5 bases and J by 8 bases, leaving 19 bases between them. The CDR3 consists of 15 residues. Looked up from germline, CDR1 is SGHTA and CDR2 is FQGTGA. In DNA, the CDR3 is TGTGCCAGCAGCCCCAGAGGGGACTTAACTTATGAGCAGTTCTTC. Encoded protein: CASSPRGDLTYEQFF.

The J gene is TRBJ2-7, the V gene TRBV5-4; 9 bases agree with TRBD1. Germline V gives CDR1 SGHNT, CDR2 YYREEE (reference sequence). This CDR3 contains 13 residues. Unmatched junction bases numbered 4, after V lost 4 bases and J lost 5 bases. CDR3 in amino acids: CASSRTGEDEQYF. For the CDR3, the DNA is TGTGCCAGCAGCCGGACAGGGGAGGACGAGCAGTACTTC.

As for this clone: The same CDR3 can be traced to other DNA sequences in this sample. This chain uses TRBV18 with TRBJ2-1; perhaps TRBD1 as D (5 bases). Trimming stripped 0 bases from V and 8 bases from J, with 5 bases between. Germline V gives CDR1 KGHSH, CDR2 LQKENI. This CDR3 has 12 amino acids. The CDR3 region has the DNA TGTGCCAGCTCACCACCAGGGGATGAGCAGTTCTTC. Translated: CASSPPGDEQFF.

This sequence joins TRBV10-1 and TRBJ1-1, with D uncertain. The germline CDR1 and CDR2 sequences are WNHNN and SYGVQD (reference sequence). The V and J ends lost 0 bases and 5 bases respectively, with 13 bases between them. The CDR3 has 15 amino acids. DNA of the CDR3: TGCGCCAGCAGTGAGTCGATAACTCCCAGGACTGAAGCTTTCTTT. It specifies CASSESITPRTEAFF.

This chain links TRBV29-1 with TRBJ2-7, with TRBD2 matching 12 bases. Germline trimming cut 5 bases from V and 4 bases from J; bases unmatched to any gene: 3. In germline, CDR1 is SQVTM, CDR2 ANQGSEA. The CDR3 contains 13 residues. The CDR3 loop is CSVRTSGTYEQYF. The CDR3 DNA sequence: TGCAGCGTTAGGACTAGCGGGACGTACGAGCAGTACTTC.

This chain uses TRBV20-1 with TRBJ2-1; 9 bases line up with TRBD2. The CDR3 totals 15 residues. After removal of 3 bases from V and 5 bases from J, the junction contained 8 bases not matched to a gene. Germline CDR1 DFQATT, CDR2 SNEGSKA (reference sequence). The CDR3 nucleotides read TGCAGTGCTAGTGTGACTAGCGGTGGACACAATGAGCAGTTCTTC. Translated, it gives CSASVTSGGHNEQFF.

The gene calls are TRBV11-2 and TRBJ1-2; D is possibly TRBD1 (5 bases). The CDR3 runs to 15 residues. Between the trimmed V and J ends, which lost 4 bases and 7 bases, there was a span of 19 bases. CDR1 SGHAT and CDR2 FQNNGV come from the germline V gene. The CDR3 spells CASSSGTFDWGGYTF. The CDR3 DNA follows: TGTGCCAGCAGCTCTGGGACCTTCGATTGGGGTGGCTACACCTTC. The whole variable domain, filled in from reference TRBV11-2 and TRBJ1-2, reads EAGVAQSPRYKIIEKRQSVAFWCNPISGHATLYWYQQILGQGPKLLIQFQNNGVVDDSQLPKDRFSAERLKGVDSTLKIQPAKLEDSAVYLCASSSGTFDWGGYTFGSGTRLTVV.

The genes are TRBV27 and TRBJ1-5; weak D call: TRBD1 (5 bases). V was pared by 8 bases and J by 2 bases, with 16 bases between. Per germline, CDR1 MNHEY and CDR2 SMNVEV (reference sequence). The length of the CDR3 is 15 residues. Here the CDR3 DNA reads TGTGCCAGCCGCGTCGAGGGGAGCGGCAATCAGCCCCAGCATTTT. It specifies CASRVEGSGNQPQHF.

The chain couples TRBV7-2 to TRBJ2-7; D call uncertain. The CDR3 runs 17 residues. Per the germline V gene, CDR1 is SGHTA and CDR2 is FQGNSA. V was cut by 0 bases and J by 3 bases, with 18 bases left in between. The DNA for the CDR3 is TGTGCCAGCAGCTTAGCGGTTGGGTCTTTGGGGATCTACGAGCAGTACTTC. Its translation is CASSLAVGSLGIYEQYF.

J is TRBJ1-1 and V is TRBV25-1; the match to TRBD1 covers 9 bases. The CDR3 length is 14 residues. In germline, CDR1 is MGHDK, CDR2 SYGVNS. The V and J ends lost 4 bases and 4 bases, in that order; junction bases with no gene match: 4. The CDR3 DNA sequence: TGTGCCAGCAGTGGGACAGGGGTGGGCACTGAAGCTTTCTTT. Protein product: CASSGTGVGTEAFF.

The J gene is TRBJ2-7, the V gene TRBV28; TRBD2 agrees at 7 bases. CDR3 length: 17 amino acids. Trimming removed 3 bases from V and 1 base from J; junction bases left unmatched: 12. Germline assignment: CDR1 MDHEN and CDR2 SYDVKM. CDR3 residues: CASSFWAPLAPSYEQYF. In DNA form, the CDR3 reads TGTGCCAGCAGTTTTTGGGCCCCACTAGCGCCATCCTACGAGCAGTACTTC. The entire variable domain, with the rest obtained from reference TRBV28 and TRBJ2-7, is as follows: DVKVTQSSRYLVKRTGEKVFLECVQDMDHENMFWYRQDPGLGLRLIYFSYDVKMKEKGDIPEGYSVSREKKERFSLILESASTNQTSMYLCASSFWAPLAPSYEQYFGPGTRLTVT.

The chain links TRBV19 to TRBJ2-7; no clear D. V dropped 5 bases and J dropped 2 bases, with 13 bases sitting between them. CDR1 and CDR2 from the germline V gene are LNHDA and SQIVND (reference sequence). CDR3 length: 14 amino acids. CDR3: CASSFYGYTYEQYF. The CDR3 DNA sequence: TGTGCCAGTAGTTTTTACGGGTATACCTACGAGCAGTACTTC.

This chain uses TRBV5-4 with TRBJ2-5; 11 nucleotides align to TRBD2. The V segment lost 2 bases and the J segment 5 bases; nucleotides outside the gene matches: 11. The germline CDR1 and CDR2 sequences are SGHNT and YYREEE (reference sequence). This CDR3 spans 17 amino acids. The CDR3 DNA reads TGTGCCAGCAGCTTCAGCGGACTAGCGGGCGGCGGGGAGACCCAGTACTTC. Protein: CASSFSGLAGGGETQYF.

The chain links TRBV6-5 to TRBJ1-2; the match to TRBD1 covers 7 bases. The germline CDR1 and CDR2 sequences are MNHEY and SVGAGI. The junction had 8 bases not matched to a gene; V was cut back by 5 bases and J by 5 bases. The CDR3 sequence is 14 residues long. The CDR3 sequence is CASSTGAQYYGYTF. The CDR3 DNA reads TGTGCCAGCAGTACAGGGGCCCAATATTATGGCTACACCTTC.

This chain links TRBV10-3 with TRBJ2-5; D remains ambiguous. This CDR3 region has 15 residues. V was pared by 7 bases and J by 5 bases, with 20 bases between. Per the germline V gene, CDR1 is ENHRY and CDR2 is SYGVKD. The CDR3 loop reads CAIKPGSEIRETQYF. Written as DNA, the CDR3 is TGTGCCATCAAACCGGGCTCTGAAATACGGGAGACCCAGTACTTC.

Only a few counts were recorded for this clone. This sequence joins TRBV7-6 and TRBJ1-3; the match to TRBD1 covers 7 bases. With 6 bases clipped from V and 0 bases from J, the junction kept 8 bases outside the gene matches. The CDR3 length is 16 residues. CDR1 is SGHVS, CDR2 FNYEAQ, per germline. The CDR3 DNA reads TGTGCCAGCAGATCAAACAGGGGCCCCTCTGGAAACACCATATATTTT. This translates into CASRSNRGPSGNTIYF.

In DNA form, the CDR3 reads TGTGCCAGCAGACAAGGGGGGTACACTGAAGCTTTCTTT. This codes for CASRQGGYTEAFF. This chain connects TRBV28 to TRBJ1-1; possible D gene TRBD1, 6 bases. Germline CDR1 MDHEN, CDR2 SYDVKM. The V end was cut by 6 bases, the J end by 3 bases, with 11 bases between. The CDR3 sequence is 13 residues long.

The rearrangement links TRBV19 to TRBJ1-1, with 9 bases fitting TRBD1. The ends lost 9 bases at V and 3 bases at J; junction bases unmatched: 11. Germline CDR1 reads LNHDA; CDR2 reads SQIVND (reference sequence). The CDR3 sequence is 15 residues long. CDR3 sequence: CASTHTGGRDTEAFF. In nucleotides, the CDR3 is TGTGCCAGCACCCACACAGGGGGCAGGGACACTGAAGCTTTCTTT.

The CDR3 DNA reads as TGTGCCAGCGAACCGGGACAGGGGGCCAGCGAGCAGTACTTC. The encoded protein is CASEPGQGASEQYF. The chain employs TRBV19 and TRBJ2-7; 12 nucleotides align to TRBD1. The CDR3 totals 14 residues. Per the germline V gene, CDR1 is LNHDA and CDR2 is SQIVND (reference sequence). V was clipped by 9 bases and J by 6 bases; unmatched bases: 9.

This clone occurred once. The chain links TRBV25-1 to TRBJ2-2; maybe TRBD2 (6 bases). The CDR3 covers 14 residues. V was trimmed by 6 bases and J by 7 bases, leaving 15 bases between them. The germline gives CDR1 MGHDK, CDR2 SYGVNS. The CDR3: CASSPGGEVGELFF. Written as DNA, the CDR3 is TGTGCCAGCAGCCCCGGGGGAGAGGTCGGGGAGCTGTTTTTT.

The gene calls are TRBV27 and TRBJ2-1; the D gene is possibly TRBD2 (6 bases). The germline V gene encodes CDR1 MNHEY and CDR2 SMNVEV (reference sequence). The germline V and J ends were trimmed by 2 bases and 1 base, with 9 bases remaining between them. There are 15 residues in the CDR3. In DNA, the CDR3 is TGTGCCAGCAGTTTAGGCGGGGCTTCCTACAATGAGCAGTTCTTC. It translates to CASSLGGASYNEQFF.

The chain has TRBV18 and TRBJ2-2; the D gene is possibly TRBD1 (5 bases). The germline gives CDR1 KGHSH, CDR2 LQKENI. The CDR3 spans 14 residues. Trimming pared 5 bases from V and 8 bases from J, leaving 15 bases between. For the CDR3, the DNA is TGTGCCAGCTCATCGGACATCTTGACGGGGGAGCTGTTTTTT. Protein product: CASSSDILTGELFF.

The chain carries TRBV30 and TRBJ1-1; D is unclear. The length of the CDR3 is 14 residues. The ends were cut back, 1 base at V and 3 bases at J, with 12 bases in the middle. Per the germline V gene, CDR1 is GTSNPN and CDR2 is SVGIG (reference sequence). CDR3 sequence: CAWSGLGRDTEAFF. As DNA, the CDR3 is TGTGCCTGGAGTGGCCTCGGGAGGGACACTGAAGCTTTCTTT. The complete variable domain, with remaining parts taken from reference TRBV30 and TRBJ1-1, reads SQTIHQWPATLVQPVGSPLSLECTVEGTSNPNLYWYRQAAGRGLQLLFYSVGIGQISSEVPQNLSASRPQDRQFILSSKKLLLSDSGFYLCAWSGLGRDTEAFFGQGTRLTVV.

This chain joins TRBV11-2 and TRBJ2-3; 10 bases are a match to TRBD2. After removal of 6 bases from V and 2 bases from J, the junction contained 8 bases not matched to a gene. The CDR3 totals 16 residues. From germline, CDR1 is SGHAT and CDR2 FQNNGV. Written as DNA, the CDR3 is TGTGCCAGCAGTTCTCGGACTAGCGGTTCCACAGATACGCAGTATTTT. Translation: CASSSRTSGSTDTQYF.

Here the CDR3 reads CASSSRRGSEQETQYF. CDR3 nucleotide sequence: TGTGCCAGCAGTTCACGAAGGGGATCTGAACAAGAGACCCAGTACTTC. The rearrangement links TRBV27 to TRBJ2-5; D is possibly TRBD1 (5 bases). Germline CDR1 MNHEY, CDR2 SMNVEV (reference sequence). The CDR3 length is 16 residues. V lost 4 bases and J 2 bases, leaving 17 bases between the germline ends.